One and the same sample provided the 6 T cell receptor beta chains below, sequenced in a study of T cell responses to AZD1222 COVID-19 vaccine (dated by TCRdb to about 2021). The sample's time point label, in plain terms: sample from adult after SARS-CoV-2 infection, after symptom onset. The library was generated by the immunoSEQ multiplex PCR assay. The immuneACCESS repertoire file appears here via TCRdb, limited to in-frame rearrangements. These files lack a portion of the clones; in checked studies, under half of the deficit traces to unresolved V genes, and the cause of the others is not known. For this sample there are about 140,000 clones; 90% to 95% appear just once. 12% of the sample is taken by the ten largest. The sample in question was peripheral blood, obtained after recovery from COVID-19. The receptors shown here come from an adult who had recovered from COVID-19.

This rearrangement joins TRBV4-1 to TRBJ1-6; D is uncertain. In germline, CDR1 is MGHRA, CDR2 YSYEKL. The ends were cut back, 4 bases at V and 3 bases at J, with 16 bases in the middle. This CDR3 region has 17 residues. The DNA of the CDR3 is TGCGCCAGCAGCCCCGAGACCGCCAGCGTCTATAATTCACCCCTCCACTTT. Protein product: CASSPETASVYNSPLHF.

V gene TRBV30 combines with J gene TRBJ2-5; tentatively, D is TRBD2 (6 bases). V lost 5 bases and J lost 2, with 12 bases in between. The CDR3 extends over 13 amino acids. Germline CDR1 reads GTSNPN; CDR2 reads SVGIG (reference sequence). The CDR3 DNA sequence: TGTGCCTGGCAAGGGACTGTTCAAGAGACCCAGTACTTC. This sequence encodes CAWQGTVQETQYF. Supplemented by reference TRBV30 and TRBJ2-5, the full variable domain reads SQTIHQWPATLVQPVGSPLSLECTVEGTSNPNLYWYRQAAGRGLQLLFYSVGIGQISSEVPQNLSASRPQDRQFILSSKKLLLSDSGFYLCAWQGTVQETQYFGPGTRLLVL.

The gene calls are TRBV28 and TRBJ2-6, with 12 bases matching TRBD1. This CDR3 is built from 17 residues. The germline V gene encodes CDR1 MDHEN and CDR2 SYDVKM. The V segment lost 5 bases and the J segment 4 bases; nucleotides outside the gene matches: 6. CDR3 coding DNA: TGTGCCAGCAGTCCGGGACAGGGGGCGCACGGGGCCAACGTCCTGACTTTC. Encoded protein: CASSPGQGAHGANVLTF.

The chain combines TRBV5-5 with TRBJ1-5, with 7 bases fitting TRBD1. The V gene end was trimmed by 2 bases and the J gene end by 1 base; junction bases not matched to a gene: 3. Per germline, CDR1 SGHKS and CDR2 YYEKEE (reference sequence). The CDR3 is 15 residues long. The DNA for the CDR3 is TGTGCCAGCAGCTTCGGACAGGTCAGCAATCAGCCCCAGCATTTT. This codes for CASSFGQVSNQPQHF.

This chain uses TRBV7-3 with TRBJ2-2; the D is unclear. Germline V gives CDR1 SGHTA, CDR2 FQGTGA. The CDR3 contains 13 residues. V dropped 4 bases and J dropped 4 bases, with 7 bases sitting between them. DNA of the CDR3: TGTGCCAGCAGCTCCGCAGGCACCGGGGAGCTGTTTTTT. This translates into CASSSAGTGELFF.

In DNA, the CDR3 is TGCGCCAGCAGCCAAGGGCGGTCGGACACCGGGGAGCTGTTTTTT. Protein: CASSQGRSDTGELFF. The V gene is TRBV4-1, the J gene TRBJ2-2, with no clear D. Looked up from germline, CDR1 is MGHRA and CDR2 is YSYEKL. Trimming pared 1 base from V and 3 bases from J, leaving 9 bases between. This CDR3 is built from 15 residues.